Presented here are 7 T cell receptor beta chains from one specimen sequenced in a study of CD8 T cells in ankylosing spondylitis. Regarding the study as a whole: There was a TCR beta motif, made of eight highly homologous variants, that appeared characteristic of ankylosing spondylitis blood.

Their antigen targets remain unknown. Via MiXCR, TCRdb re-called the 5' RACE reads, giving one row per CDR3 protein. The table records under 550,000 distinct CDR3 sequences, roughly 26% of them present only once. Sequencing was done on a sample of blood, either unsorted or a sorted T cell fraction (not recorded which). The source of these receptors is a male donor with ankylosing spondylitis.

The chain couples TRBV12-3 or TRBV12-4 to TRBJ2-1; D remains unclear. There are 14 residues in the CDR3. V was shortened by 3 bases and J by 3 bases, with 9 bases between the two germline ends. The CDR3 DNA reads as TGTGCCAGCAGTTTTGAAAGCTTCTACAATGAGCAGTTCTTC. As protein: CASSFESFYNEQFF.

This clonotype was seen a few times. This rearrangement joins TRBV20-1 to TRBJ2-1, with 8 bases lining up with TRBD2. There are 15 residues in the CDR3. V dropped 0 bases and J dropped 4; count of bases not matched to a gene: 5. Germline values: CDR1 DFQATT, CDR2 SNEGSKA (reference sequence). CDR3 amino acids: CSARDLTSGYNEQFF. CDR3 bases: TGCAGTGCTAGAGATTTAACTAGCGGATACAATGAGCAGTTCTTC.

The rearrangement uses TRBV20-1 and TRBJ1-1, with a weak D call TRBD1 (6 bases). Between the trimmed V and J ends, which lost 7 bases and 5 bases, there was a span of 14 bases. The CDR3 consists of 12 residues. Germline CDR1 and CDR2: DFQATT and SNEGSKA (reference sequence). CDR3 residues: CSVSQGGTEAFF. CDR3 nucleotide sequence: TGCAGTGTTTCACAGGGAGGAACTGAAGCTTTCTTT.

The chain has TRBV27 and TRBJ2-7, with TRBD2 as a possible D gene (5 bases). V lost 5 bases, J lost 7 bases, and 18 bases lay in between. Germline CDR1 MNHEY, CDR2 SMNVEV (reference sequence). This CDR3 has 14 amino acids. In nucleotides, the CDR3 is TGTGCCAGCAGTCAGCAGCAGGTTTCGGGGGAGCAGTACTTC. Translated: CASSQQQVSGEQYF.

The gene calls are TRBV5-1 and TRBJ1-1; D not resolved. With 4 bases removed from V and 4 bases from J, the gap between germline ends came to 14 bases. Germline CDR1 SGHRS, CDR2 YFSETQ. The CDR3 runs 14 residues. The CDR3 loop is CASSSGRAITEAFF. CDR3 bases: TGCGCCAGCAGCAGCGGACGGGCGATCACTGAAGCTTTCTTT.

A few counts support this clonotype. The chain uses TRBV7-7 and TRBJ2-5; D is perhaps TRBD1 or TRBD2 (6 bases each). CDR1 is SSHAT and CDR2 is FNYEAQ in the germline V gene (reference sequence). V was trimmed by 2 bases and J by 5 bases, leaving 15 bases between them. CDR3 length equals 15 residues. The CDR3 reads CASSLLGGGGETQYF. The CDR3 DNA follows: TGTGCCAGCAGCTTACTGGGGGGCGGAGGGGAGACCCAGTACTTC.

This clonotype occurred many times. V and J are TRBV5-1 and TRBJ1-2, with D unclear. Germline V gene lookup returns CDR1 SGHRS and CDR2 YFSETQ. This CDR3 is built from 13 residues. With 1 base removed from V and 3 bases from J, the gap between germline ends came to 7 bases. CDR3 residues: CASSLLADYGYTF. As DNA, the CDR3 is TGCGCCAGCAGCTTGTTGGCGGACTATGGCTACACCTTC.